Presented here are 10 T cell receptor beta chains from one specimen sequenced in a study of CD8+ T cells in alopecia areata. Extraction and reverse transcription of RNA yielded cDNA as the sequencing template. The repertoire was sequenced with immunoSEQ multiplex PCR; TCRdb's copy has only in-frame clones and lacks some. Counted here are approximately 30,000 clones, around two thirds occurring once; the ten biggest clones make up roughly 18%. Material for sequencing was NKG2D-high CD8+ T cells sorted from blood. The source is a human donor with alopecia areata.

The chain couples TRBV5-4 to TRBJ2-3; tentative D call: TRBD2 (6 bases). V lost 4 bases and J 1 base, leaving 13 bases between the germline ends. The CDR3 runs 15 residues. Germline V gene sequence: CDR1 SGHNT, CDR2 YYREEE (reference sequence). CDR3 region: CASSGPGLGTDTQYF. The CDR3 nucleotides are TGTGCCAGCAGCGGGCCGGGACTTGGCACAGATACGCAGTATTTT. Full variable domain (remainder filled in from reference TRBV5-4 and TRBJ2-3): ETGVTQSPTHLIKTRGQQVTLRCSSQSGHNTVSWYQQALGQGPQFIFQYYREEENGRGNFPPRFSGLQFPNYSSELNVNALELDDSALYLCASSGPGLGTDTQYFGPGTRLTVL.

The V gene is TRBV29-1, the J gene TRBJ1-2; TRBD1 aligns across 9 bases. The CDR3 covers 15 residues. The J segment lost 6 bases and the V segment lost 0 bases, leaving 8 bases of the junction unmatched. In germline, CDR1 is SQVTM, CDR2 ANQGSEA. This CDR3 reads CSVEDQAGQGHGYTF. For the CDR3, the DNA is TGCAGCGTTGAAGATCAAGCGGGACAGGGTCATGGCTACACCTTC. Combining the CDR3 with reference TRBV29-1 and TRBJ1-2 gives the whole variable domain SAVISQKPSRDICQRGTSLTIQCQVDSQVTMMFWYRQQPGQSLTLIATANQGSEATYESGFVIDKFPISRPNLTFSTLTVSNMSPEDSSIYLCSVEDQAGQGHGYTFGSGTRLTVV.

The V and J genes are TRBV7-9 and TRBJ2-7, with TRBD1 matching 7 bases. Germline values: CDR1 SEHNR, CDR2 FQNEAQ (reference sequence). Trimming took 5 bases from V and 3 from J; bases not matched to a gene: 7. The CDR3 length is 14 residues. The CDR3 DNA reads TGTGCCAGCAGCCAAACAGGGGAACACTACGAGCAGTACTTC. This codes for CASSQTGEHYEQYF.

V gene TRBV29-1 combines with J gene TRBJ2-7; no clear D. Germline CDR1 reads SQVTM; CDR2 reads ANQGSEA. The CDR3 contains 13 residues. The CDR3 DNA reads TGCAGTGCAACCCTCTGGGGATTATACGAGCAGTACTTC. Translated, it gives CSATLWGLYEQYF.

This clone was counted only a few times. The chain is built from TRBV7-2 and TRBJ2-1; 7 bases agree with TRBD2. Looked up from germline, CDR1 is SGHTA and CDR2 is FQGNSA. CDR3 length equals 15 residues. The J segment lost 6 bases and the V segment lost 3 bases, leaving 8 bases of the junction unmatched. In DNA, the CDR3 is TGTGCCAGCAGCTTCCGAATGGGGGGGAGCAATGAGCAGTTCTTC. Its translation: CASSFRMGGSNEQFF.

V usage is TRBV29-1 and J usage is TRBJ2-7; 11 bases map to TRBD1. Germline V CDR1 and CDR2: SQVTM, ANQGSEA. With V trimmed by 7 bases and J by 5 bases, 10 bases remained unmatched. CDR3 length: 14 residues. The CDR3, as DNA: TGCAGCGCACGGCCGGGACAGGGGGACCACGAGCAGTACTTC. Protein sequence: CSARPGQGDHEQYF.

The sample holds a few counts of this clone. This chain links TRBV2 with TRBJ2-7; 11 nucleotides align to TRBD1. Per the germline V gene, CDR1 is SNHLY and CDR2 is FYNNEI. This CDR3 has 15 residues. The V gene end was trimmed by 6 bases and the J gene end by 2 bases; junction bases not matched to a gene: 6. This chain's CDR3 is CASRPGQGEAYEQYF. In DNA, the CDR3 is TGTGCCAGCAGGCCGGGACAGGGGGAGGCCTACGAGCAGTACTTC.

This clone was counted a few times. The chain uses TRBV29-1 and TRBJ2-1; 9 nucleotides line up with TRBD2. The CDR3 totals 13 residues. J gave up 4 bases and V 7 bases, and 5 bases lay outside the gene matches. CDR1 is SQVTM, CDR2 ANQGSEA, per germline. The CDR3 region is CSAAGGPYNEQFF. The DNA for the CDR3 is TGCAGCGCCGCGGGGGGGCCTTACAATGAGCAGTTCTTC.

In this sample, this clone is medium-sized. This CDR3 fails to terminate in the conserved phenylalanine or tryptophan, so it likely reflects a read error. Because the CDR3's place on the DNA is in doubt, the DNA is left out and the CDR3 is given as listed by TCRdb. The chain uses TRBV23-1 and TRBJ2-7. TRBV23-1 is known as an ORF, though its function is uncertain. The length of the CDR3 is 10 amino acids, counting both ends. The CDR3 sequence is CASSQSQSLP.

This chain links TRBV27 with TRBJ2-5; 7 bases fit TRBD1. V dropped 6 bases and J dropped 5; count of bases not matched to a gene: 15. The CDR3 spans 16 residues. Germline V gene lookup returns CDR1 MNHEY and CDR2 SMNVEV (reference sequence). The CDR3 sequence: CASRPGTALKTETQYF. CDR3 nucleotide sequence: TGTGCCAGCAGACCCGGGACAGCACTGAAGACGGAGACCCAGTACTTC.